The entry that follows covers one TCR beta chain sequence. What it binds is unknown. These data are taken from a study of cytomegalovirus exposure and HLA in healthy donors. Study-level background: Later, an analysis reported that the roughly 120 validation repertoires had used the same platform as the approximately 680 first-cohort repertoires. Study findings and constraints: Most TCR sequences were uncommon, yet certain public TCRs appeared in many donors. Altogether, 160 or so TCR beta chains were recorded as cytomegalovirus-associated.

The V end lost 0 bases, the J end lost 2 bases, and 15 bases lay between the germline ends. CDR1 is MGHRA, CDR2 YSYEKL, per germline. The CDR3 consists of 17 residues. While the first cohort had 700 or so subjects, the donors belonged to the separate validation cohort of about 130 subjects. The protocol was immunoSEQ multiplex PCR, while the TCRdb copy is restricted to in-frame clones and leaves out a portion. Among under 250,000 clones listed, roughly 77% were seen once. This TCR was sampled from a woman in her thirties in good health and CMV-seronegative. V and J are TRBV4-1 and TRBJ2-3; weak D call: TRBD1 (6 bases). What was sequenced was PBMCs. CDR3 sequence (DNA): TGCGCCAGCAGCCAAGATAGCCCAGGGGCCCCCACAGATACGCAGTATTTT. It translates to CASSQDSPGAPTDTQYF.